The TCR beta chain under discussion was sequenced for a study of T cells expressing NK-cell markers (TCRdb year 2020). Background for the entire study: Eight donors provided sorted CD3+CD56+NKG2C+, CD3+CD56+NKG2C- and CD3+CD56-NKG2C+ T-cell subsets, whose TCR beta-chain repertoires were profiled. Among the eight sequenced donors, only one was HCMV-seronegative, while the other seven were HCMV-seropositive. All eight donors whose samples were sequenced were randomly selected healthy volunteers, three of them men and five women. Libraries were sequenced as 2 x 150 bp reads on Illumina HiSeq 2000/2500, MiSeq or NextSeq. Study-level results and caveats: It remained unclear whether the expanded NKG2C-expressing T cell clones were specific for HCMV antigens. In over 5 donors, the dominant CD3+CD56+NKG2C+ clonotypes were among the top 10 CD8+ clonotypes and accounted for roughly 1.0-8% of CD8+ T cells. Those dominant clonotypes were again the most abundant among CD3+CD56-NKG2C+ cells in a handful of donors, at roughly 25-65%.

Comment on this clonotype: The specificity of this receptor is unknown.

Sequenced using an Illumina HiSeq 2000. TCR beta cDNA libraries were made by 5'RACE template switching that added a universal primer site and unique molecular identifiers. cDNA synthesis was primed from the TCR beta constant segment and was followed by two successive PCR amplification steps. The authors' analysis ran thus. MIGEC was used to demultiplex reads and group the reads by UMI, and MiTCR was used to assemble and quantify clonotypes. Only TCR cDNA sequences supported by at least two reads were kept to exclude erroneous sequences. The tcR package was used for downstream repertoire analysis, and clonotypes were matched across fractions by CDR3 nucleotide sequence plus V segment. VDJmatch was used to annotate antigen specificity against VDJdb, with one amino acid substitution allowed in CDR3. One entry per CDR3 protein sequence results from the TCRdb reprocessing of the reads, with DNA left out. The V and J calls come from TCRdb's annotation, not from the publication. The table of this sample itemizes 500,000 to 600,000 distinct CDR3 sequences. The ten largest clones capture 3% to 4.5% of the sample.

The CDR3 measures 16 amino acids from cysteine to phenylalanine. A DNA sequence was not provided. HCMV-specific IgG was detected in serum with a commercial ELISA kit to determine HCMV serostatus. Peripheral blood mononuclear cells were isolated from blood by Ficoll density gradient centrifugation. The receptor comes from a young man in good health. Donor details come from another sample of the same person, matched by shared clones. The V and J genes are TRBV12-3 or TRBV12-4 and TRBJ2-2. Input material: blood T cells: a sorted CD56 or NKG2C T cell subset, CD4+ or CD8+ T cells, or bulk PBMC T cells (not recorded which). The CDR3 amino acid sequence is: CASSPWQRLNTGELFF.